The TCR beta chain under discussion was sequenced for a study of vaccination and CD4 T cells after COVID-19. Overall study: Recovered patients in the cohort numbered six men and four women, two of them Hispanic. Cells were stimulated with overlapping spike peptide pools from SARS-CoV-2, HCoV-NL63, HCoV-OC43 and HCoV-229E. Specimens were obtained from a few convalescent patients at day 14 and at days 161 to 241 post-vaccination.

Cultured CD4+ T cell DNA underwent sequencing with the Oncomine TCR Beta short-read assay. TCRdb itself ran the PCR reads through MiXCR, one entry per CDR3 protein. The data hold about 24,000 distinct CDR3 sequences, with about 40% observed a single time. As to time point: late sampling 161 to 241 days after vaccination in a few convalescent patients. Treatment of the sample: roughly ten-day PBMC culture with coronavirus spike peptide pools or control peptides (ViraFEST assay). Positive tests by PCR, dated March to December 2020, predated US Alpha, Beta and Delta variants. Comments on this clonotype: Its antigen is unknown.

The CDR3 covers 13 residues. Trimming pared 8 bases from V and 1 base from J, leaving 12 bases between. CDR1 and CDR2 from the germline V gene are MNHNS and SASEGT. Sequenced here: CD4+ T cells from blood, cultured in vitro, sampled about 7 months after SARS-CoV-2 vaccination. The genes are TRBV6-1 and TRBJ2-7; D call uncertain. The receptor was derived from a human donor who had recovered from COVID-19. The CDR3 loop is CASDTIRSYEQYF. CDR3 nucleotide sequence: TGTGCCAGCGATACCATCCGATCCTACGAGCAGTACTTC.